This entry lists 22 T cell receptor beta chains sequenced from one sample in a study of response to subunit inactivated influenza vaccine. Each CDR3 protein gets one entry after TCRdb re-called the RT-PCR reads with MiXCR. This table holds some 800,000 distinct CDR3 sequences, 21% found once. The sequencing here drew on PBMCs from blood, taken 4 to 6 days after vaccination. The origin of the receptors is a middle-aged man who received an inactivated influenza vaccine.

The chain recombines TRBV6-2 or TRBV6-3 with TRBJ2-7, with 9 bases matching TRBD2. Germline assignment: CDR1 MNHEY and CDR2 SVGEGT. V shed 6 bases and J 0 bases; nucleotides not matched to a gene: 6. The CDR3 is 15 amino acids. The CDR3 DNA is TGTGCCAGCAGACCAAGCGGGAGGTCCTCCTACGAGCAGTACTTC. Amino acids: CASRPSGRSSYEQYF.

This clonotype turned up a few times. The V gene is TRBV5-1, the J gene TRBJ2-1; D perhaps matches TRBD1 (6 bases). From germline, CDR1 is SGHRS and CDR2 YFSETQ. The CDR3 has 16 amino acids. Trimming removed 4 bases from V and 0 bases from J, with 14 bases in between. CDR3 amino acids: CASSSGQRSSYNEQFF. CDR3 in DNA: TGCGCCAGCAGCAGCGGACAGAGGAGCTCCTACAATGAGCAGTTCTTC.

This clonotype came up a few times. This chain links TRBV12-3 or TRBV12-4 with TRBJ1-5; no firm D call. The CDR3 extends over 12 amino acids. Trimming removed 3 bases at V and 7 bases at J, with 7 bases between. CDR3 in amino acids: CASSFKLQPQHF. CDR3 DNA sequence: TGTGCCAGCAGTTTTAAGCTCCAGCCCCAGCATTTT.

V is TRBV7-2 and J is TRBJ2-7; no reliable D call. Germline values: CDR1 SGHTA, CDR2 FQGNSA. Trimming left V 4 bases short and J 6 bases short, with 10 bases between. The CDR3 contains 12 residues. The DNA for the CDR3 is TGTGCCAGCAGCTCTGGGAAATTCGAGCAGTACTTC. It codes for CASSSGKFEQYF.

This clonotype showed up just once. The chain recombines TRBV9 with TRBJ2-7, with D uncertain. The CDR3 length is 13 residues. Germline CDR1 and CDR2: SGDLS and YYNGEE. The V end lost 2 bases, the J end lost 4 bases, and 10 bases lay between the germline ends. The CDR3 DNA sequence: TGTGCCAGCAGCGTTAGTACGGGTTACGAGCAGTACTTC. Translation: CASSVSTGYEQYF.

This chain connects TRBV9 to TRBJ2-3, with 10 bases that match TRBD2. Germline lookup yields CDR1 SGDLS and CDR2 YYNGEE. The trim removed 4 bases at V and 1 base at J, leaving 12 bases unmatched. This CDR3 is 18 amino acids long. The CDR3, as DNA: TGTGCCAGCAGCAACGGACTAGCGGAAGCCTACCGCACAGATACGCAGTATTTT. Its protein product is CASSNGLAEAYRTDTQYF.

This clonotype has ten or more counts. The chain combines TRBV7-2 with TRBJ2-7, with D possibly TRBD1 on 5 matching bases. The length of the CDR3 is 14 residues. V lost 1 base and J lost 3, with 10 bases in between. Germline V gene lookup returns CDR1 SGHTA and CDR2 FQGNSA. The CDR3 DNA is TGTGCCAGCAGCTTAGTTGGCCAGGGCTACGAGCAGTACTTC. Its protein is CASSLVGQGYEQYF.

The chain uses TRBV7-9 and TRBJ2-3; weak D call: TRBD2 (6 bases). Germline V CDR1 and CDR2: SEHNR, FQNEAQ (reference sequence). The CDR3 has 15 amino acids. V lost 7 bases, J lost 3 bases, and 17 bases lay in between. This chain's CDR3 is CASTIILRGTDTQYF. Written as DNA, the CDR3 is TGTGCCAGCACCATTATCCTACGGGGGACAGATACGCAGTATTTT.

This chain joins TRBV2 and TRBJ1-4, with 7 bases lining up with TRBD1. This CDR3 contains 18 residues. With V trimmed by 1 base and J by 7 bases, 15 bases remained unmatched. Germline V gives CDR1 SNHLY, CDR2 FYNNEI. CDR3 loop: CASSEGSATTGMSEKLFF. The CDR3 DNA sequence: TGTGCCAGCAGTGAAGGGTCCGCTACGACAGGGATGAGTGAAAAACTGTTTTTT.

The V gene is TRBV28, the J gene TRBJ2-2; D may correspond to TRBD1 or TRBD2 (5 bases each). The CDR3 is 12 residues long. Germline CDR1 MDHEN, CDR2 SYDVKM. V lost 5 bases to trimming and J lost 8 bases, with 9 bases between them. The CDR3 DNA reads as TGTGCCAGCAGTGAGGGGCTGGGGGAGCTGTTTTTT. This sequence encodes CASSEGLGELFF. Full variable domain (missing parts from reference TRBV28 and TRBJ2-2): DVKVTQSSRYLVKRTGEKVFLECVQDMDHENMFWYRQDPGLGLRLIYFSYDVKMKEKGDIPEGYSVSREKKERFSLILESASTNQTSMYLCASSEGLGELFFGEGSRLTVL.

This clonotype was observed at least ten times. Here the CDR3 DNA reads TGCGCCAGCAGCCAATCCGACAGGGGCGAGCAGTACTTC. Protein sequence: CASSQSDRGEQYF. The genes are TRBV5-1 and TRBJ2-7, with 8 bases fitting TRBD1. The CDR3 runs to 13 residues. In germline, CDR1 is SGHRS, CDR2 YFSETQ. V lost 4 bases, J lost 6 bases, and 6 bases stayed unmatched.

V usage is TRBV20-1 and J usage is TRBJ2-1; no definite D call. CDR1 and CDR2 from the germline V gene are DFQATT and SNEGSKA (reference sequence). The ends were cut back, 4 bases at V and 4 bases at J, with 14 bases in the middle. The CDR3 length is 14 residues. The CDR3 loop reads CSAIIPIRYNEQFF. CDR3 DNA sequence: TGCAGTGCTATTATTCCAATCCGGTACAATGAGCAGTTCTTC.

This clonotype has more than one count but fewer than ten. This chain connects TRBV7-2 to TRBJ2-1; 10 positions match TRBD2. This CDR3 is 14 amino acids long. V shed 1 base and J 10 bases; nucleotides not matched to a gene: 4. CDR1 SGHTA and CDR2 FQGNSA come from the germline V gene. For the CDR3, the DNA is TGTGCCAGCAGCTTAGAGCTAGCGGGGGTGGAGCAGTTCTTC. Amino acids: CASSLELAGVEQFF. Full variable domain (missing parts from reference TRBV7-2 and TRBJ2-1): GAGVSQSPSNKVTEKGKDVELRCDPISGHTALYWYRQSLGQGLEFLIYFQGNSAPDKSGLPSDRFSAERTGGSVSTLTIQRTQQEDSAVYLCASSLELAGVEQFFGPGTRLTVL.

This chain links TRBV6-1 with TRBJ1-2, with a tentative D call TRBD1 (6 bases). From germline, CDR1 is MNHNS and CDR2 SASEGT. The CDR3 is made up of 18 amino acids. V was pared by 6 bases and J by 8 bases, with 31 bases between. The CDR3 sequence: CASSARGNSFPGRLGYTF. The CDR3 DNA reads as TGTGCCAGCAGCGCTAGGGGGAATAGTTTTCCAGGACGGTTGGGCTACACCTTC.

The CDR3 nucleotides are TGTGCCAGCAGCTTGGCCGGAGCCTCGGAGACCCAGTACTTC. The encoded protein is CASSLAGASETQYF. V is TRBV5-4 and J is TRBJ2-5; no firm D call. V dropped 0 bases and J dropped 5 bases, with 11 bases sitting between them. Germline V gene data show CDR1 as SGHNT and CDR2 as YYREEE (reference sequence). The CDR3 is made up of 14 amino acids.

The chain carries TRBV11-2 and TRBJ2-7; D is uncertain. Trimming removed 0 bases at V and 5 bases at J, with 5 bases between. The CDR3 is 12 residues long. In germline, CDR1 is SGHAT, CDR2 FQNNGV. The chain's CDR3 is CASSLEWDEQYF. CDR3 bases: TGTGCCAGCAGCTTAGAGTGGGACGAGCAGTACTTC.

This clonotype has just a few counts. The DNA for the CDR3 is TGCAGTGCTATTAGGGGGCAGAACGAGCAGTACTTC. This encodes CSAIRGQNEQYF. The chain links TRBV20-1 to TRBJ2-7; the match to TRBD1 covers 7 bases. The germline CDR1 and CDR2 sequences are DFQATT and SNEGSKA (reference sequence). CDR3 length: 12 residues. The V segment lost 4 bases and the J segment 5 bases; nucleotides outside the gene matches: 5.

The chain carries TRBV3-1 and TRBJ2-4; D possibly corresponds to TRBD2 (6 bases). Germline CDR1 LGHDT, CDR2 YNNKEL (reference sequence). This CDR3 spans 18 amino acids. Trimming removed 2 bases at V and 7 bases at J, with 24 bases between. This CDR3 is CASSQKSLLGGNGNIQYF. Written as DNA, the CDR3 is TGTGCCAGCAGCCAAAAGAGCCTTCTTGGGGGGAATGGGAACATTCAGTACTTC.

This clonotype has only a few counts. The chain is built from TRBV6-5 and TRBJ2-2; either TRBD1 or TRBD2 may fit D (5 bases each). Looked up from germline, CDR1 is MNHEY and CDR2 is SVGAGI. V was trimmed by 4 bases and J by 13 bases, leaving 28 bases between them. The CDR3 consists of 17 residues. The CDR3 reads CASSFSSMIQRDVGLFF. The CDR3 DNA reads as TGTGCCAGCAGTTTCTCTTCCATGATTCAAAGGGACGTCGGGCTGTTTTTT.

This chain links TRBV7-2 with TRBJ2-5; TRBD1 matches at 7 bases. Germline values: CDR1 SGHTA, CDR2 FQGNSA. The CDR3 is 14 amino acids. The junction had 5 bases not matched to a gene; V was cut back by 5 bases and J by 2 bases. The CDR3: CASSQGTAQETQYF. The DNA for the CDR3 is TGTGCCAGCAGCCAGGGGACAGCTCAAGAGACCCAGTACTTC.

This sequence joins TRBV7-9 and TRBJ2-3; D is uncertain. Trimming cost V 5 bases and J 0 bases, with 9 bases left between them. Germline V gene data show CDR1 as SEHNR and CDR2 as FQNEAQ (reference sequence). The CDR3 runs 14 residues. This CDR3 reads CASSPLVSTDTQYF. The CDR3 nucleotides are TGTGCCAGCAGCCCGCTGGTCAGCACAGATACGCAGTATTTT.

The chain recombines TRBV9 with TRBJ2-1; 10 bases agree with TRBD2. This CDR3 is 19 amino acids long. The junction had 13 bases not matched to a gene; V was cut back by 0 bases and J by 4 bases. Germline CDR1 is SGDLS and CDR2 is YYNGEE. The CDR3 protein is CASSVAETSGRAAYNEQFF. CDR3 coding DNA: TGTGCCAGCAGCGTAGCTGAGACTAGCGGGCGGGCAGCATACAATGAGCAGTTCTTC.